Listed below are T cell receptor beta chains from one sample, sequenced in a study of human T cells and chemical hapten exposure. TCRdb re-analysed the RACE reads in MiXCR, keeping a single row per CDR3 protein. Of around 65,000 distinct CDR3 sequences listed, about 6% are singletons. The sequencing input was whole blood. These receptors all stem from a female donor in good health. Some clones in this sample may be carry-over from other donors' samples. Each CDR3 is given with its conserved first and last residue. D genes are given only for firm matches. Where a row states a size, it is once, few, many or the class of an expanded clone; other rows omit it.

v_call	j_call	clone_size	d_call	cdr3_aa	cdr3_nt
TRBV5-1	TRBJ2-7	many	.	CASSPDSSLSYEQYF	TGCGCCAGCAGCCCAGACAGTTCTCTCTCCTACGAGCAGTACTTC
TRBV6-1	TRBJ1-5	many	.	CASSELGNQPQHF	TGTGCCAGCAGTGAACTTGGGAATCAGCCCCAGCATTTT
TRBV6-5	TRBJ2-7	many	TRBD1	CASSLGTDEYF	TGTGCCAGCAGTTTGGGGACAGACGAGTACTTC
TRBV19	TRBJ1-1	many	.	CARGRAVMNTEAFF	TGTGCCAGGGGGCGGGCGGTTATGAACACTGAAGCTTTCTTT
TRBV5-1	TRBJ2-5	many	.	CASSLAGAVETQYF	TGCGCCAGCAGCTTGGCAGGGGCGGTGGAGACCCAGTACTTC
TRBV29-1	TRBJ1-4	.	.	CSVGEGGEKLFF	TGCAGCGTTGGAGAGGGAGGGGAAAAACTGTTTTTT
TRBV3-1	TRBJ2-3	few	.	CASRLTGSDTQYF	TGTGCCAGCAGACTTACAGGGTCAGATACGCAGTATTTT
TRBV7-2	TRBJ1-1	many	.	CASSLLREGTEAFF	TGTGCCAGCAGCCTCTTGAGGGAGGGGACTGAAGCTTTCTTT
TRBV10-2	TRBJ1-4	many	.	CATGILISEKLFF	TGCGCCACCGGTATCCTAATAAGTGAAAAACTGTTTTTT
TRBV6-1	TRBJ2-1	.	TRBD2	CASSEALFGGGPRWPYNEQFF	TGTGCCAGCAGTGAAGCTTTGTTCGGGGGAGGGCCTCGTTGGCCCTACAATGAGCAGTTCTTC
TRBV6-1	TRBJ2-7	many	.	CASSSGTVYYEQYF	TGTGCCAGCAGTTCCGGGACGGTATACTACGAGCAGTACTTC
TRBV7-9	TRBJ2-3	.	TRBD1	CASSVRDRVGWDTQYF	TGTGCCAGCAGCGTCCGGGACAGGGTCGGATGGGATACGCAGTATTTT
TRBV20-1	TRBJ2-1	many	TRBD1	CSASRWDRDNLAYNEQFF	TGCAGTGCCAGCCGTTGGGACAGGGACAACCTAGCCTACAATGAGCAGTTCTTC
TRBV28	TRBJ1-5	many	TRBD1	CASSSLWDRDISNQPQHF	TGTGCCAGCAGTTCCCTGTGGGACAGGGATATTAGCAATCAGCCCCAGCATTTT
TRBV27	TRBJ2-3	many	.	CASSFGPGPDTQYF	TGTGCCAGCAGTTTCGGGCCCGGGCCAGATACGCAGTATTTT
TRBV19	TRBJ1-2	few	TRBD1	CASSLQGAYGYTF	TGTGCCAGTAGTCTGCAGGGGGCGTATGGCTACACCTTC
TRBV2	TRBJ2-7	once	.	CASSVRAGWDYEQYF	TGTGCCAGCAGTGTCAGGGCAGGATGGGATTACGAGCAGTACTTC
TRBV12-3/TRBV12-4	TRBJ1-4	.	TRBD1	CASSETGRELFF	TGTGCCAGCAGCGAGACAGGGAGAGAACTGTTTTTT
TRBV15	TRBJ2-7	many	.	CATSRSDYEQYF	TGTGCCACCAGCAGGAGCGACTACGAGCAGTACTTC
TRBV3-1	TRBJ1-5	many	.	CASSQELSLQPQHF	TGTGCCAGCAGCCAAGAATTGAGTCTTCAGCCCCAGCATTTT
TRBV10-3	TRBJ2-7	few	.	CAISRDFSYEQYF	TGTGCCATCAGTAGGGACTTTTCCTACGAGCAGTACTTC
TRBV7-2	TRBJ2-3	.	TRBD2	CASSLSSGETDTQYF	TGTGCCAGCAGCTTATCTAGCGGAGAGACAGATACGCAGTATTTT
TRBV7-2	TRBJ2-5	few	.	CASSLGGFPETQYF	TGTGCCAGCAGCTTAGGGGGCTTCCCAGAGACCCAGTACTTC
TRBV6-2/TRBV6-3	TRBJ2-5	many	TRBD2	CASSYGLAGMYQETQYF	TGTGCCAGCAGTTATGGACTAGCGGGGATGTACCAAGAGACCCAGTACTTC
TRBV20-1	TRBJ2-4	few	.	CSALREGNIQYF	TGCAGTGCTCTCCGCGAGGGAAACATTCAGTACTTC
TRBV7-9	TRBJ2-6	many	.	CASSSTTTGHHSGANVLTF	TGTGCCAGCAGCTCTACCACCACGGGACACCACTCTGGGGCCAACGTCCTGACTTTC
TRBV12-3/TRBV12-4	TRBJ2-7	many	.	CASNMRPGPYEQYF	TGTGCCAGCAACATGAGACCGGGCCCCTACGAGCAGTACTTC
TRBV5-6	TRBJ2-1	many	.	CASSLRIAGEQFF	TGTGCCAGCAGCTTGCGTATCGCCGGGGAGCAGTTCTTC
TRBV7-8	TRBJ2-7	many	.	CASSLAQDLTDPTHYEQYF	TGTGCCAGCAGCTTAGCGCAGGATCTGACAGACCCCACTCACTACGAGCAGTACTTC
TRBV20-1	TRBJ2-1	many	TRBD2	CSAQLAGGIYEQFF	TGCAGTGCCCAACTAGCGGGAGGTATATATGAGCAGTTCTTC
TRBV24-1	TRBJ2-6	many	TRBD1	CATSAEPGTGGVGANVLTF	TGTGCCACCAGTGCTGAGCCCGGGACAGGGGGCGTTGGGGCCAACGTCCTGACTTTC
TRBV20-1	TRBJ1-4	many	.	CSARGGPNEKLFF	TGCAGTGCTAGGGGGGGGCCAAATGAAAAACTGTTTTTT
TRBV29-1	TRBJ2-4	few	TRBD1	CSVGDRELAKNIQYF	TGCAGCGTTGGAGACAGGGAATTAGCCAAAAACATTCAGTACTTC
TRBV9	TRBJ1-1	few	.	CASSETGRPNTEAFF	TGTGCCAGCAGCGAAACGGGCAGGCCGAACACTGAAGCTTTCTTT
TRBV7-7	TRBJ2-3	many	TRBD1	CASSSGGRSTDTQYF	TGTGCTAGCAGCTCAGGGGGCCGAAGCACAGATACGCAGTATTTT
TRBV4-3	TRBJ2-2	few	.	CASSQDVHTGELFF	TGCGCCAGCAGCCAAGATGTGCACACCGGGGAGCTGTTTTTT
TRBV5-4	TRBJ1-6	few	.	CASSFQVLNSPLHF	TGTGCCAGCAGCTTTCAGGTCCTAAATTCACCCCTCCACTTT
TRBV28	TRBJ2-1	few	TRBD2	CASSQTSGGYNEQFF	TGTGCCAGCAGTCAAACTAGCGGAGGCTACAATGAGCAGTTCTTC
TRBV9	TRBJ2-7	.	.	CASSTSLGALSYEQYF	TGTGCCAGCAGCACCTCTTTGGGGGCCCTCTCCTACGAGCAGTACTTC
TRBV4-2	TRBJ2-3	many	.	CASSQDRNSPSTDTQYF	TGTGCCAGCAGCCAAGACAGGAACTCGCCTAGCACAGATACGCAGTATTTT
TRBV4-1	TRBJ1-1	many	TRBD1	CASSQARGQVGGDTEAFF	TGCGCCAGCAGCCAAGCCCGGGGACAGGTTGGAGGGGACACTGAAGCTTTCTTT
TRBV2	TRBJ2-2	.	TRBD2	CASSAGGGTIGELFF	TGTGCCAGCAGTGCGGGAGGGGGTACGATCGGGGAGCTGTTTTTT
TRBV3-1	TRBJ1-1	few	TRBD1	CASSSPGQSFTEAFF	TGTGCCAGCAGTTCCCCGGGACAGTCTTTCACTGAAGCTTTCTTT
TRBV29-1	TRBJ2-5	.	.	CSVEEGGRETQYF	TGCAGCGTTGAAGAGGGGGGGCGAGAGACCCAGTACTTC
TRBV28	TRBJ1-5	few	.	CASGSGANQPQHF	TGTGCCAGCGGTAGCGGGGCAAATCAGCCCCAGCATTTT
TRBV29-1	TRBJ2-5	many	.	CSVDRGRQETQYF	TGCAGCGTTGATAGGGGGAGGCAAGAGACCCAGTACTTC
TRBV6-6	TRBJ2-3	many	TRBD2	CASTRRETDTQYF	TGTGCCAGCACTCGGCGGGAGACAGATACGCAGTATTTT